This T cell receptor beta chain was sequenced during a study of neurological immune-mediated disorders. The team produced cDNA through 5'RACE using 10-nucleotide random UMIs. From 15-18 subjects, each sequencing run yielded over 160 million TCR-beta sequences. TCRdb re-called the 5' RACE reads with MiXCR, one entry per CDR3 protein. The data contain some 68,000 distinct CDR3 sequences, roughly 13% of them singletons. This clonotype was observed at least ten times. Time point specified: longitudinal time-point 1 (baseline). Unsorted libraries were derived from 2 million PBMCs stored at -80 C. Sequences were obtained from PBMCs. The receptor was isolated from a female donor with HTLV-1-associated myelopathy (HAM/TSP).

CDR3 in DNA: TGCAGTGCCCAGGGACTAGCGGGGAATGAGCAGTTCTTC. It codes for CSAQGLAGNEQFF. The chain recombines TRBV20-1 with TRBJ2-1, with 13 bases aligning to TRBD2. The J segment lost 7 bases and the V segment lost 6 bases, leaving 3 bases of the junction unmatched. Germline loops: CDR1 DFQATT, CDR2 SNEGSKA (reference sequence). The CDR3 consists of 13 residues.